A single sample gave rise to the 14 T cell receptor beta chains below, sequenced in a study of blood T cell repertoires in COVID-19. Some clones are missing from TCRdb's copy, which holds only in-frame ones; the method was immunoSEQ multiplex PCR. The repertoire holds tens of thousands of clones, 81% seen once, with around 4.7% in the top ten. Material for sequencing was peripheral blood. Receptors originate from an elderly man with COVID-19, enrolled during active disease.

The chain uses TRBV9 and TRBJ2-7; possible D gene TRBD1, 5 bases. Deletions cut 0 bases from V and 7 bases from J, with 23 bases between. The CDR3 length is 17 residues. Germline V lookup: CDR1 SGDLS, CDR2 YYNGEE. In DNA form, the CDR3 reads TGTGCCAGCAGCGTAGGGGGCCAAACCCTATATACGGAGGAGCAGTACTTC. Amino acids: CASSVGGQTLYTEEQYF.

J is TRBJ1-2 and V is TRBV7-3, with D hard to call. V was pared by 6 bases and J by 6 bases, with 23 bases between. CDR3 length: 16 residues. Germline assignment: CDR1 SGHTA and CDR2 FQGTGA. As DNA, the CDR3 is TGTGCCAGCAGACTAAGCACCGAGGGAAAGTACGATGGCTACACCTTC. This translates into CASRLSTEGKYDGYTF.

V gene TRBV27 combines with J gene TRBJ1-5; D is unresolved. The CDR3 runs to 14 residues. Deletions cut 10 bases from V and 0 bases from J, with 13 bases between. Looked up from germline, CDR1 is MNHEY and CDR2 is SMNVEV (reference sequence). The CDR3 protein is CATRSFDSNQPQHF. CDR3 DNA: TGTGCCACCAGGAGCTTCGATAGCAATCAGCCCCAGCATTTT.

This chain uses TRBV7-3 with TRBJ2-1; 12 bases match TRBD2. The CDR3 totals 19 residues. V shed 5 bases and J 5 bases; nucleotides not matched to a gene: 16. The V gene's germline CDR1 is SGHTA and CDR2 FQGTGA. The CDR3 DNA reads as TGTGCCAGCAGCCCGGGGGCTAGCGGGAGGGCCACTCCAAACAATGAGCAGTTCTTC. Encoded protein: CASSPGASGRATPNNEQFF.

The chain employs TRBV18 and TRBJ1-3; D unresolved. The CDR3 is 17 residues long. V lost 4 bases, J lost 0 bases, and 16 bases lay in between. Germline CDR1 and CDR2: KGHSH and LQKENI. In DNA, the CDR3 is TGTGCCAGCTCACTCACCTCCATTCGGGTCTCTGGAAACACCATATATTTT. Its translation: CASSLTSIRVSGNTIYF.

The count of this clone is one. CDR3 protein: CATSAGSYNEQFF. CDR3 sequence (DNA): TGTGCCACCTCGGCAGGGTCGTACAATGAGCAGTTCTTC. The rearrangement uses TRBV6-5 and TRBJ2-1, with a tentative D call TRBD1 (5 bases). This CDR3 is built from 13 residues. CDR1 is MNHEY, CDR2 SVGAGI, per germline. Trimming cost V 10 bases and J 4 bases, with 14 bases left between them.

V gene TRBV19 combines with J gene TRBJ2-1; 7 bases match TRBD1. The trim removed 3 bases at V and 14 bases at J, leaving 4 bases unmatched. The CDR3 covers 11 residues. The germline gives CDR1 LNHDA, CDR2 SQIVND (reference sequence). CDR3 sequence: CASSITGQEFF. The CDR3 DNA sequence: TGTGCCAGTAGTATTACAGGACAGGAGTTCTTC.

This chain connects TRBV4-1 to TRBJ1-5; no firm D call. This CDR3 spans 17 amino acids. V was cut by 2 bases and J by 0 bases, with 14 bases left in between. Germline lookup yields CDR1 MGHRA and CDR2 YSYEKL. CDR3 sequence reads: CASSQRQALNSNQPQHF. CDR3 DNA sequence: TGCGCCAGCAGCCAACGGCAGGCGCTTAATAGCAATCAGCCCCAGCATTTT.

The CDR3 nucleotides read TGTGCCAGCAGTTTAGAGCAGGGACACTCTGGAAACACCATATATTTT. The encoded protein is CASSLEQGHSGNTIYF. The rearrangement uses TRBV28 and TRBJ1-3; perhaps TRBD1 as D (6 bases). The CDR3 covers 16 residues. CDR1 MDHEN and CDR2 SYDVKM come from the germline V gene. V was cut by 2 bases and J by 0 bases, with 11 bases left in between.

This clone has only a few counts. V gene TRBV7-8 combines with J gene TRBJ2-5; D unclear. Per the germline V gene, CDR1 is SGHVS and CDR2 is FQNEAQ. V was clipped by 5 bases and J by 6 bases, with 10 bases between them. This CDR3 spans 12 amino acids. The CDR3 nucleotides read TGTGCCAGCAGCGCAAACTCACAGACCCAGTACTTC. Its protein product is CASSANSQTQYF.

This chain joins TRBV7-9 and TRBJ1-1; D not resolved. Germline V gene sequence: CDR1 SEHNR, CDR2 FQNEAQ (reference sequence). The ends were cut back, 1 base at V and 1 base at J, with 4 bases in the middle. This CDR3 has 13 amino acids. The CDR3 loop reads CASSLGRNTEAFF. The CDR3 nucleotides read TGTGCCAGCAGCTTAGGCAGGAACACTGAAGCTTTCTTT.

The V gene is TRBV5-6, the J gene TRBJ2-1, with D possibly being TRBD1 (5 bases). This CDR3 has 15 amino acids. V was trimmed by 4 bases and J by 2 bases, leaving 13 bases between them. The germline gives CDR1 SGHDT, CDR2 YYEEEE. CDR3 sequence (DNA): TGTGCCAGCAGCCCCTTGACGGACACCTACAATGAGCAGTTCTTC. It specifies CASSPLTDTYNEQFF.

The chain links TRBV9 to TRBJ1-1; D gene ambiguous. This CDR3 comprises 14 residues. Germline CDR1 and CDR2: SGDLS and YYNGEE. V was shortened by 1 base and J by 9 bases, with 16 bases between the two germline ends. The CDR3 sequence is CASSVSVASGKAFF. The CDR3 nucleotides read TGTGCCAGCAGCGTATCAGTCGCTTCGGGGAAAGCTTTCTTT.

In this sample, this clone turned up a few times. The chain is built from TRBV6-5 and TRBJ1-2; the match to TRBD1 covers 7 bases. V was clipped by 4 bases and J by 5 bases; unmatched bases: 4. Germline V gives CDR1 MNHEY, CDR2 SVGAGI. This CDR3 contains 13 residues. This CDR3 reads CASSSGQPYGYTF. The CDR3 region has the DNA TGTGCCAGCAGTTCGGGACAGCCTTATGGCTACACCTTC.